The clone carrying this T cell receptor (beta chain) was picked up many times. Authors of the study amplified TCR beta CDR3 regions from RNA transcripts. The HTBI primer set drove a first-round RT-PCR of the TCR CDR3. TCRdb analysed the multiplex PCR reads with MiXCR anew, one entry per CDR3 protein. The sample records 450,000 to 650,000 distinct CDR3 sequences, less than 25% being singletons. J gave up 4 bases and V 2 bases, and 11 bases lay outside the gene matches. The length of the CDR3 is 17 residues. Germline V CDR1 and CDR2: MNHEY, SVGEGT. The sample belongs to a study of T cells in Graves' hyperthyroidism and ophthalmopathy. Study summary: Peripheral blood was acquired at first diagnosis, ahead of any therapy whatsoever.

This chain links TRBV6-2 or TRBV6-3 with TRBJ2-5; 9 bases align to TRBD2. This receptor was taken from a man aged 18 to 29 with Graves' hyperthyroidism. The sequencing input was blood. The CDR3: CASSYGGAGGQGETQYF. The DNA of the CDR3 is TGTGCCAGCAGTTACGGAGGGGCGGGGGGGCAAGGAGAGACCCAGTACTTC.